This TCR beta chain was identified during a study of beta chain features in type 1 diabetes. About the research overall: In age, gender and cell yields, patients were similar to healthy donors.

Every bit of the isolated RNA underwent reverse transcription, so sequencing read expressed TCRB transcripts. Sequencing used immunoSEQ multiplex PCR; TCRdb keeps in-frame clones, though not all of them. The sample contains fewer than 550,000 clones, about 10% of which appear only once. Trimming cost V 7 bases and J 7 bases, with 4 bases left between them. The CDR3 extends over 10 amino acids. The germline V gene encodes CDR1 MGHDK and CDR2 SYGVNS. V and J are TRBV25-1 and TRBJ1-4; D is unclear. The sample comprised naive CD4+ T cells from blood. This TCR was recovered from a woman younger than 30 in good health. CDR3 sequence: CASMSEKLFF. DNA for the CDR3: TGTGCCAGCATGAGTGAAAAACTGTTTTTT.